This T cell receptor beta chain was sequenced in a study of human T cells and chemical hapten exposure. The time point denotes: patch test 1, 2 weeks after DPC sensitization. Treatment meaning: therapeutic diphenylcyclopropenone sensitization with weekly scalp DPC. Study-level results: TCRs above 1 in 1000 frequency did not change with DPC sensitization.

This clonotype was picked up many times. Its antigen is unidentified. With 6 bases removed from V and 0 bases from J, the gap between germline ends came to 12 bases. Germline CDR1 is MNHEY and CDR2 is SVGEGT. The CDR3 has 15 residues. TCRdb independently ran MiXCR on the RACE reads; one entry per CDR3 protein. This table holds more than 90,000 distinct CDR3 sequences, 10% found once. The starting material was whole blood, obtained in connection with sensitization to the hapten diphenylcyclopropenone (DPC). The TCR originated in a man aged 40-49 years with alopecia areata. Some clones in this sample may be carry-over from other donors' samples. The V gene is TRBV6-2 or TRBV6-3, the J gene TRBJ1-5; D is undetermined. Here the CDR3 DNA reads TGTGCCAGCAGGCCAGCCACCTTTAGCAATCAGCCCCAGCATTTT. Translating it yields CASRPATFSNQPQHF.